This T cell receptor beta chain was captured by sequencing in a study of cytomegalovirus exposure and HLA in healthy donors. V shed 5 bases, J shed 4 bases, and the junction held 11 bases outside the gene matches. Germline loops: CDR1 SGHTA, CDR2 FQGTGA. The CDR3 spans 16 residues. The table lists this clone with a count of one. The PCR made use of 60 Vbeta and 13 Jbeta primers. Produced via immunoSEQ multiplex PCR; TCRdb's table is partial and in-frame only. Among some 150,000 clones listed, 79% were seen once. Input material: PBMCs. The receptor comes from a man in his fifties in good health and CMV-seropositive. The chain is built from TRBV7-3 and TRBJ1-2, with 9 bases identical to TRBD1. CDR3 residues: CASSPNPGQGAYGYTF. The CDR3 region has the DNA TGTGCCAGCAGCCCGAATCCGGGACAGGGCGCCTATGGCTACACCTTC.